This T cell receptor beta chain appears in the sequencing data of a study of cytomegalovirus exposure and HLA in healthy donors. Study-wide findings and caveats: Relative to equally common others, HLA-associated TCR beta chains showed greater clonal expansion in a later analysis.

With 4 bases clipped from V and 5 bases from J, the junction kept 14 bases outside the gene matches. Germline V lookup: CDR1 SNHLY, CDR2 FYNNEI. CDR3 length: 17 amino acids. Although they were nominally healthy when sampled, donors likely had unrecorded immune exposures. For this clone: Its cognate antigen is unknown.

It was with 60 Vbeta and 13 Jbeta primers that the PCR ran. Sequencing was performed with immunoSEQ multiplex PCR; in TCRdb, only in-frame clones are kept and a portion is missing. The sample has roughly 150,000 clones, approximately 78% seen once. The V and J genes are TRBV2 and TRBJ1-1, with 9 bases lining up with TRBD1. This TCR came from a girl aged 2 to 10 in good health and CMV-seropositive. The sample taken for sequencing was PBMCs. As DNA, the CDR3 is TGTGCCAGCAGTGCCCCCGGCACAGGGGGCTCGGAGACTGAAGCTTTCTTT. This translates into CASSAPGTGGSETEAFF. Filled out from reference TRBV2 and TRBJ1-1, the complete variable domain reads EPEVTQTPSHQVTQMGQEVILRCVPISNHLYFYWYRQILGQKVEFLVSFYNNEISEKSEIFDDQFSVERPDGSNFTLKIRSTKLEDSAMYFCASSAPGTGGSETEAFFGQGTRLTVV.